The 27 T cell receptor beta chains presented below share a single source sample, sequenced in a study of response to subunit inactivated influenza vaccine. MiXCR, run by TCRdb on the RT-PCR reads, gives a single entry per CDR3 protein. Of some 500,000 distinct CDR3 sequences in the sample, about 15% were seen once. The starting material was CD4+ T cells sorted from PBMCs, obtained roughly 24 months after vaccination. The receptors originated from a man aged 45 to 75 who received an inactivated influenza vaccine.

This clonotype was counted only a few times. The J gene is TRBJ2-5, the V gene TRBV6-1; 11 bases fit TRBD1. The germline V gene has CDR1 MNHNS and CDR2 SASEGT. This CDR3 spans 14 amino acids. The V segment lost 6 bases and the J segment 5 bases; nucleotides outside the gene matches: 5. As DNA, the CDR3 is TGTGCCAGCAGAAGGACAGGGGGCGCGGAGACCCAGTACTTC. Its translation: CASRRTGGAETQYF.

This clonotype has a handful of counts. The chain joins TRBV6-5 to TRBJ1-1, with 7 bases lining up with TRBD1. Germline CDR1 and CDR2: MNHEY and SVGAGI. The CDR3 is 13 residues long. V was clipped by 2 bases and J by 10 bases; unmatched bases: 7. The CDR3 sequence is CASSYLGSGGAFF. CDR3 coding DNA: TGTGCCAGCAGTTACCTCGGTTCAGGGGGAGCTTTCTTT.

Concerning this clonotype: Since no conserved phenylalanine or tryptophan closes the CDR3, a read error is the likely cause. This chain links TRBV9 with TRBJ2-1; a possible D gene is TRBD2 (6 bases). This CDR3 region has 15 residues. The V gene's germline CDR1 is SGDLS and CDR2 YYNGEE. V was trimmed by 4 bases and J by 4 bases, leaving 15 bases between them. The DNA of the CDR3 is TGTGCCAGCAGCCCGCGCCTAGCGAATTACAATGAGCAGTTCTCC. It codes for CASSPRLANYNEQFS.

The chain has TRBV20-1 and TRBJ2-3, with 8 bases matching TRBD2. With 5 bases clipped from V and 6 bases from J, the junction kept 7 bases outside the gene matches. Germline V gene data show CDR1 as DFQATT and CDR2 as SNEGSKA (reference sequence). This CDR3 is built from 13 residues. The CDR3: CSAPGTRGDTQYF. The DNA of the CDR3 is TGCAGTGCTCCCGGGACTAGAGGGGATACGCAGTATTTT.

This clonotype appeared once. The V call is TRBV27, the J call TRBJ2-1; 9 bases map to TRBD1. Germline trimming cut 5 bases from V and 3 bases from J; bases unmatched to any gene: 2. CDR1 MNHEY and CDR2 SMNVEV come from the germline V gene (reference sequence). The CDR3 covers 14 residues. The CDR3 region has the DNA TGTGCCAGCAGTGTGACAGGGGGCTACAATGAGCAGTTCTTC. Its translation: CASSVTGGYNEQFF.

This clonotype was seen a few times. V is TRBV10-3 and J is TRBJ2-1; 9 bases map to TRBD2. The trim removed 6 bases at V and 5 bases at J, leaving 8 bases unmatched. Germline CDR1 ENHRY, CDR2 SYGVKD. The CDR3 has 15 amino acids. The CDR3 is CAISPSGIFNNEQFF. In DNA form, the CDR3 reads TGTGCCATCAGCCCTAGCGGGATCTTCAACAATGAGCAGTTCTTC.

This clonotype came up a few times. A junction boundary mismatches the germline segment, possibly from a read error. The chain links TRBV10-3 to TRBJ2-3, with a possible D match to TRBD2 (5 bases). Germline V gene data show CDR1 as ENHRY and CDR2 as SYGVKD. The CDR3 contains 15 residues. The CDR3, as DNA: TGTGCCATCAGTGAAGGTGGGAGAGGCCCAGATACGCAGTGTTTT. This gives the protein CAISEGGRGPDTQCF.

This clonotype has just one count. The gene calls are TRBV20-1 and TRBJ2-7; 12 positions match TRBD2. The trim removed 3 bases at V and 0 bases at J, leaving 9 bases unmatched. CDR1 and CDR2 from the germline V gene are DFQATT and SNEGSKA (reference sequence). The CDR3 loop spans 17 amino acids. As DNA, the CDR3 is TGCAGTGCTAGCAAGACTAGCGGGAGTAGGAGCTCCTACGAGCAGTACTTC. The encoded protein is CSASKTSGSRSSYEQYF.

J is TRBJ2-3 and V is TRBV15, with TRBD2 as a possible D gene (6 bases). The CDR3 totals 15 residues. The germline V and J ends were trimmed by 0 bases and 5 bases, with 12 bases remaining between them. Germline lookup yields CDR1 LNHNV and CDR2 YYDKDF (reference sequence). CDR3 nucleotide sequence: TGTGCCACCAGCAGAGACCGGGAGCGAAGAGATACGCAGTATTTT. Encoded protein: CATSRDRERRDTQYF.

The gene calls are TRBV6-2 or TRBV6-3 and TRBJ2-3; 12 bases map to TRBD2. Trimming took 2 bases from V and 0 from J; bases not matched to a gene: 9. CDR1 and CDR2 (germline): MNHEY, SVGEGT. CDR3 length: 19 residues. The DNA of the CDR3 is TGTGCCAGCAGTTACACACCGGGACTAGCGGGCGATAGCACAGATACGCAGTATTTT. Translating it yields CASSYTPGLAGDSTDTQYF.

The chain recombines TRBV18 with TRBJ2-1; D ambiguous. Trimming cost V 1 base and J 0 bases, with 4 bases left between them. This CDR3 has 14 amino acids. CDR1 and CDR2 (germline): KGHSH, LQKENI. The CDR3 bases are TGTGCCAGCTCACCACTCAACTCCTACAATGAGCAGTTCTTC. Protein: CASSPLNSYNEQFF.

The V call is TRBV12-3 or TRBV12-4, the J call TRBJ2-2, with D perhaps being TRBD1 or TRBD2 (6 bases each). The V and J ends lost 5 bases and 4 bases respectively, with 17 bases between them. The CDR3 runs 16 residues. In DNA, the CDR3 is TGTGCCAGCAGTCCAGGCGGGACACGGGGCACCGGGGAGCTGTTTTTT. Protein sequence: CASSPGGTRGTGELFF.

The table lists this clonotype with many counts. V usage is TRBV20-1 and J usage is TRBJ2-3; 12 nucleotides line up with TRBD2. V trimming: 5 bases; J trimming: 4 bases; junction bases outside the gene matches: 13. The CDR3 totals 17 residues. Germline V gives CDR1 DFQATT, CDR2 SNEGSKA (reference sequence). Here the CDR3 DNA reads TGCAGTGCTCCTTCTAGCGGGGGGGCCGGTTCAGCAGATACGCAGTATTTT. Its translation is CSAPSSGGAGSADTQYF.

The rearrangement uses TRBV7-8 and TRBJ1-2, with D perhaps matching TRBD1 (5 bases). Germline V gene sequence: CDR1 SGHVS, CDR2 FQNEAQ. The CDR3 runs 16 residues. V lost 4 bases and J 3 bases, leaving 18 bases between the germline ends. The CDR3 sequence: CASSSRLAGRDYGYTF. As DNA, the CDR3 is TGTGCCAGCAGCTCCCGCCTAGCGGGGCGCGACTATGGCTACACCTTC.

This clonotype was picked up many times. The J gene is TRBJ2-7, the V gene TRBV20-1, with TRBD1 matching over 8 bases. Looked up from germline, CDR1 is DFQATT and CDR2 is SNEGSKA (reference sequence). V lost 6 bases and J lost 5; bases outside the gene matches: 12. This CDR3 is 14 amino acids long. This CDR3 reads CSAAKTGGLDEQYF. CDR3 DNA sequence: TGCAGTGCCGCCAAAACAGGGGGGCTGGACGAGCAGTACTTC.

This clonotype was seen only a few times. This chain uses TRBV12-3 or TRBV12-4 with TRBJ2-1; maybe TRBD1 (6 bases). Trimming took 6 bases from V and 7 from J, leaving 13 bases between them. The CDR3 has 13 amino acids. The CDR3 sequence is CASSRDIRNEQFF. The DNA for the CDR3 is TGTGCCAGCAGCCGGGACATAAGGAATGAGCAGTTCTTC.

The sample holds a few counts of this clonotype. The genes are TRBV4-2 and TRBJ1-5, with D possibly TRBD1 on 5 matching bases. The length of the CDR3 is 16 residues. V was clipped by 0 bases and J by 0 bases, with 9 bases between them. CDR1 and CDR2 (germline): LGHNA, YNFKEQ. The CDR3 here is CASSQDGTYSNQPQHF. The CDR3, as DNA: TGTGCCAGCAGCCAAGATGGGACTTATAGCAATCAGCCCCAGCATTTT.

This CDR3 is CASREEGELFF. The CDR3 nucleotides are TGTGCCAGCAGGGAGGAAGGGGAGCTGTTTTTT. The chain recombines TRBV11-2 with TRBJ2-2; the D gene is possibly TRBD2 (5 bases). Germline-derived CDR1 and CDR2 are SGHAT and FQNNGV. This CDR3 is 11 amino acids long. Deletions cut 6 bases from V and 8 bases from J, with 7 bases between.

The CDR3 DNA follows: TGTGCCTGGAGCCCGAAGGGGCGGTACGAGCAGTACTTC. Its translation: CAWSPKGRYEQYF. This chain joins TRBV30 and TRBJ2-7; possibly TRBD1 for D (5 bases). The germline gives CDR1 GTSNPN, CDR2 SVGIG (reference sequence). Trimming took off 3 bases at V and 4 bases at J, with 13 bases between the two ends. This CDR3 is 13 amino acids long.

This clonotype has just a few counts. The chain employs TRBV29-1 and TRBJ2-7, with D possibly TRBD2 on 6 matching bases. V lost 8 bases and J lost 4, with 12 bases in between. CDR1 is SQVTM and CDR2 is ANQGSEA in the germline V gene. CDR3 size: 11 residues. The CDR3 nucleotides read TGCAGCACCTGGGAGGCGTACGAGCAGTACTTC. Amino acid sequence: CSTWEAYEQYF.

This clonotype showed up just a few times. In nucleotides, the CDR3 is TGTGCCACCAGCAAGGAGGAAACCCAGTACTTC. This codes for CATSKEETQYF. The chain recombines TRBV15 with TRBJ2-5, with TRBD2 as a possible D gene (5 bases). Between the trimmed V and J ends, which lost 4 bases and 8 bases, there was a span of 8 bases. The CDR3 length is 11 residues. Per germline, CDR1 LNHNV and CDR2 YYDKDF (reference sequence). The variable domain in full, with the rest retrieved from reference TRBV15 and TRBJ2-5, is DAMVIQNPRYQVTQFGKPVTLSCSQTLNHNVMYWYQQKSSQAPKLLFHYYDKDFNNEADTPDNFQSRRPNTSFCFLDIRSPGLGDTAMYLCATSKEETQYFGPGTRLLVL.

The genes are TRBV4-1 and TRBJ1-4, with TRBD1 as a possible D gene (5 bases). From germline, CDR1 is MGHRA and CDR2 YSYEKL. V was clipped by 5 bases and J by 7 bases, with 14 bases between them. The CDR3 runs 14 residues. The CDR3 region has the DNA TGCGCCAGCAGCAGAACAGGTCAGAGTGAAAAACTGTTTTTT. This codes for CASSRTGQSEKLFF.

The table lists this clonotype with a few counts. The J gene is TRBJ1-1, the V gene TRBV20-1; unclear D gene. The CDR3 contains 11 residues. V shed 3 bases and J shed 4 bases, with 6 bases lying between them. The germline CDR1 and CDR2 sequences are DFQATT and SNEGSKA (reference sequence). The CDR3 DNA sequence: TGCAGTGCTAGCGACGGCACTGAAGCTTTCTTT. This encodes CSASDGTEAFF.

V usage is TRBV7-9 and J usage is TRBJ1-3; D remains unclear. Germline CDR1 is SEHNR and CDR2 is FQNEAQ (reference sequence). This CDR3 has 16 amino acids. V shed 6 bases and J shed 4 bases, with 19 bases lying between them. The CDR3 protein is CASRAPRDIAGNTIYF. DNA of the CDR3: TGTGCCAGCAGGGCCCCCCGTGATATCGCGGGAAACACCATATATTTT. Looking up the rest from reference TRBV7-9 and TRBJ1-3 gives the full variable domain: DTGVSQNPRHKITKRGQNVTFRCDPISEHNRLYWYRQTLGQGPEFLTYFQNEAQLEKSRLLSDRFSAERPKGSFSTLEIQRTEQGDSAMYLCASRAPRDIAGNTIYFGEGSWLTVV.

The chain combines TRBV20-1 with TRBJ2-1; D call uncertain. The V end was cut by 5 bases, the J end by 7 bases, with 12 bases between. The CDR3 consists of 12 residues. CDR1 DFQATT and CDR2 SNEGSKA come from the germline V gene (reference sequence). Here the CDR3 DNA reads TGCAGTGCTGTGGACCAGACGAATGAGCAGTTCTTC. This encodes CSAVDQTNEQFF.

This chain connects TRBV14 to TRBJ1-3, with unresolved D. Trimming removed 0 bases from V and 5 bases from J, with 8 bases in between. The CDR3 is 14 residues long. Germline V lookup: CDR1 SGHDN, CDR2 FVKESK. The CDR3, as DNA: TGTGCCAGCAGCCAAGAACTCAGCCGAAACACCATATATTTT. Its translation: CASSQELSRNTIYF. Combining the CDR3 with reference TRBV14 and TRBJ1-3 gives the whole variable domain EAGVTQFPSHSVIEKGQTVTLRCDPISGHDNLYWYRRVMGKEIKFLLHFVKESKQDESGMPNNRFLAERTGGTYSTLKVQPAELEDSGVYFCASSQELSRNTIYFGEGSWLTVV.

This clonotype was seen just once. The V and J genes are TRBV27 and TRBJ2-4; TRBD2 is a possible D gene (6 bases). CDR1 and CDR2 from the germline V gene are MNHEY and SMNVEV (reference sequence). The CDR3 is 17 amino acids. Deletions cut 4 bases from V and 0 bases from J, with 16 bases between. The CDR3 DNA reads TGTGCCAGCAGTTCCGCCGGGAGCCGATTAGCCAAAAACATTCAGTACTTC. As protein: CASSSAGSRLAKNIQYF.